Listed here is a single TCR beta chain. The source of the sample is a study of blood T cell repertoires in COVID-19. Across the whole study: COVID-19 samples from acute and convalescent phases originated in the United States, Italy and Spain.

V was trimmed by 5 bases and J by 2 bases, leaving 19 bases between them. The CDR3 consists of 15 residues. CDR1 is GTSNPN and CDR2 is SVGIG in the germline V gene (reference sequence). Authors' methods: From reference gene primer amplification, estimates of nucleated cell counts were derived. TCRdb's copy holds only in-frame clones and misses some; the assay was immunoSEQ multiplex PCR. V, J and clone size are taken as reported in that table, and D and trimming were inferred from the DNA itself. This repertoire shows roughly 78,000 clones, 65% to 85% found once; its top ten account for 9.5% to 15%. The chain carries TRBV30 and TRBJ2-7, with D unclear. Specimen: peripheral blood. The sequence derives from a man between 50 and 59 years old with COVID-19, enrolled during active disease. The CDR3, as DNA: TGTGCCTGGGCCATACCCGACCCAGGCCCCTACGAGCAGTACTTC. Translation gives CAWAIPDPGPYEQYF.